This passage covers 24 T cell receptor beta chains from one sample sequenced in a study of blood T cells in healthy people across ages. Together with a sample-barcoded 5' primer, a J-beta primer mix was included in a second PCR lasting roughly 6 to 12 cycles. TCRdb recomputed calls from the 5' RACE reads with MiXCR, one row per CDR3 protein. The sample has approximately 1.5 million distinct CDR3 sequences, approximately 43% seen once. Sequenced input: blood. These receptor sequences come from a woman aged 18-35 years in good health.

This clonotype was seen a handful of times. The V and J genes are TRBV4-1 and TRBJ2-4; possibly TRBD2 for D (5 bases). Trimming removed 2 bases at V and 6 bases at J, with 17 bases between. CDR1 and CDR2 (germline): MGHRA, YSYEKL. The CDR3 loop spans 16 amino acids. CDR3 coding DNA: TGCGCCAGCAGCCAAAATAGCGTCGAGACGGGAAACATTCAGTACTTC. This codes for CASSQNSVETGNIQYF.

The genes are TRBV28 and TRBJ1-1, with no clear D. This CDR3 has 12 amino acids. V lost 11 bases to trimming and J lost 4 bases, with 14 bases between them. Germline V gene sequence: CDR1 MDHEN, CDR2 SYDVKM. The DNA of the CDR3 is TGTGCCGGCGGATCGTTCTTCACTGAAGCTTTCTTT. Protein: CAGGSFFTEAFF.

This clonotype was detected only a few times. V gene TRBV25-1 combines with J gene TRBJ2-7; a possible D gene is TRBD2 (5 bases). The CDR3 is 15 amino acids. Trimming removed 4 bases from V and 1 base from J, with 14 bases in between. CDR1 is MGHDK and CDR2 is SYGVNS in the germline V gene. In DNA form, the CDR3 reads TGTGCCAGCAGTGGTGCCAACCGGGGTTCCTACGAGCAGTACTTC. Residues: CASSGANRGSYEQYF.

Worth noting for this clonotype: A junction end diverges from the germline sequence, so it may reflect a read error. CDR3 in DNA: TGTGCCAGCAACTATGGATACCAAGAGACGCAGTACTTC. This encodes CASNYGYQETQYF. This chain connects TRBV7-2 to TRBJ2-5; D is unclear. The CDR3 loop spans 13 amino acids. CDR1 and CDR2 from the germline V gene are SGHTA and FQGNSA.

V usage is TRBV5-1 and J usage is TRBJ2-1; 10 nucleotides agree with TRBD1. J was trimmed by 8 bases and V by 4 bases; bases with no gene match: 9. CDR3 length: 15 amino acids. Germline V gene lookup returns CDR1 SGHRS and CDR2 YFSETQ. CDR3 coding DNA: TGCGCCAGCAGCATCACGGGACAGGGGTGGGATGAGCAGTTCTTC. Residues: CASSITGQGWDEQFF.

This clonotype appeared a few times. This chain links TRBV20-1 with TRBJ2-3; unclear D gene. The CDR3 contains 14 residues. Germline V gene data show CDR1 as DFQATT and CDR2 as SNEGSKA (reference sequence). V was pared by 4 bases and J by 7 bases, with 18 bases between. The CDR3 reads CSAKGQPHAHTQYF. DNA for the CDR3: TGCAGTGCTAAGGGTCAACCACACGCCCATACGCAGTATTTT.

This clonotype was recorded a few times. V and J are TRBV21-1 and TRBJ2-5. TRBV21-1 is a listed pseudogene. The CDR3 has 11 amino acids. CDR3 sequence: CASSKVVEVYF. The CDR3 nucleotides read TGTGCCAGCAGCAAAGTAGTTGAGGTGTACTTC.

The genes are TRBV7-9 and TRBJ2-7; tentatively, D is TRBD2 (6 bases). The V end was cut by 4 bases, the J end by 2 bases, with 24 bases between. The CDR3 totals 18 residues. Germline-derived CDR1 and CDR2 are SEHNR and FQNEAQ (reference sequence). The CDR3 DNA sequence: TGTGCCAGCAGCTCACAAGAGGTAACGCGGGGCCTTACCTACGAGCAGTACTTC. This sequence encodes CASSSQEVTRGLTYEQYF.

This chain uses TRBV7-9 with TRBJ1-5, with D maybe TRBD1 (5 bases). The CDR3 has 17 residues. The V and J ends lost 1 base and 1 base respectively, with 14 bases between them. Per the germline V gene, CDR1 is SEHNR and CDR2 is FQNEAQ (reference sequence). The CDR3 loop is CASSLVWDPDSNQPQHF. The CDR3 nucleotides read TGTGCCAGCAGCTTAGTGTGGGACCCGGACAGCAATCAGCCCCAGCATTTT.

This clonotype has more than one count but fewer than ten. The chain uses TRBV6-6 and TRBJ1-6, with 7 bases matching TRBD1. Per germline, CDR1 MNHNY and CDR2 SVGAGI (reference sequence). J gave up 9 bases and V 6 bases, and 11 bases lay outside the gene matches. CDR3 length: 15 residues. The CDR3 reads CASRIDRAGSSPLHF. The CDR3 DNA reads TGTGCCAGCAGAATCGACAGGGCTGGTAGTTCACCCCTCCACTTT.

CDR3 coding DNA: TGTGCCAGCAGTTACGTTTTAAAGAACACTGAAGCTTTCTTT. Protein sequence: CASSYVLKNTEAFF. J is TRBJ1-1 and V is TRBV6-2 or TRBV6-3; D is undetermined. V was shortened by 2 bases and J by 1 base, with 8 bases between the two germline ends. Germline V lookup: CDR1 MNHEY, CDR2 SVGEGT. The CDR3 is 14 amino acids.

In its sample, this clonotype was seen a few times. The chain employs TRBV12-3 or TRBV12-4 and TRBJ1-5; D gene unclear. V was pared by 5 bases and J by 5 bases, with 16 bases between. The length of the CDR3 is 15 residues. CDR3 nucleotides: TGTGCCAGCAGTAAAACCGGGCCATCGGATCAGCCCCAGCATTTT. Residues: CASSKTGPSDQPQHF.

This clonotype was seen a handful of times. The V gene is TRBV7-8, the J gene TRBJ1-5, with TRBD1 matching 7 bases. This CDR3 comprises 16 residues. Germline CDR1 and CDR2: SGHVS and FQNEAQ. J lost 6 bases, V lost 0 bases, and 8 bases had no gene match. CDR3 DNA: TGTGCCAGCAGCTTAGCTCTGGGACAGTTGGGTCAGCCCCAGCATTTT. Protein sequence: CASSLALGQLGQPQHF.

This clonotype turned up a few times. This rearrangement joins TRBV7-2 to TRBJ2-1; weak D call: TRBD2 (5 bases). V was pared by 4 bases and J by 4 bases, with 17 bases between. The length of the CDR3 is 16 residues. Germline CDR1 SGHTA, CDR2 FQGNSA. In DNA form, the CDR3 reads TGTGCCAGCAGCTCTTGGGGAGTAGCGCTGTACAATGAGCAGTTCTTC. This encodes CASSSWGVALYNEQFF.

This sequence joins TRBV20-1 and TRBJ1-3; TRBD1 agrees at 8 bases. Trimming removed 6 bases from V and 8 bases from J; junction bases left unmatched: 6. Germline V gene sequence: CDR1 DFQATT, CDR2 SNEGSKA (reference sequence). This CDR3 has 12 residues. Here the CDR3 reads CSATRGRDTIYF. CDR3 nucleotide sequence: TGCAGTGCAACCAGGGGGCGGGACACCATATATTTT.

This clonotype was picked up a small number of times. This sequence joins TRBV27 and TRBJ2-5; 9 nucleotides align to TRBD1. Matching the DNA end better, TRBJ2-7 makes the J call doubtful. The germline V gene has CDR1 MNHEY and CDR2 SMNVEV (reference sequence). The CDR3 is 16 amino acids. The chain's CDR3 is CASSLSNRGDRDEQYF. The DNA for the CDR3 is TGTGCCAGCAGTTTATCGAATCGTGGGGACAGGGACGAGCAGTACTTC.

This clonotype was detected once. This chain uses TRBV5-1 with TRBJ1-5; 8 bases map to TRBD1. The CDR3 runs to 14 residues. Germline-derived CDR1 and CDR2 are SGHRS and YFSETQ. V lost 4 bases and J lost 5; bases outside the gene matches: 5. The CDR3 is CASSPQGADQPQHF. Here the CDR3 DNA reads TGCGCCAGCAGCCCGCAGGGGGCCGATCAGCCCCAGCATTTT.

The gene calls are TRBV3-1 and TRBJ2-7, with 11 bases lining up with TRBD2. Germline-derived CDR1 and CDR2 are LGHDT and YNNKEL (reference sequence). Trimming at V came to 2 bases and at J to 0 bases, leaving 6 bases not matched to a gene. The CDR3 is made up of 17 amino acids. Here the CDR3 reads CASSQPGLADASYEQYF. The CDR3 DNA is TGTGCCAGCAGCCAACCGGGACTAGCGGATGCCTCCTACGAGCAGTACTTC.

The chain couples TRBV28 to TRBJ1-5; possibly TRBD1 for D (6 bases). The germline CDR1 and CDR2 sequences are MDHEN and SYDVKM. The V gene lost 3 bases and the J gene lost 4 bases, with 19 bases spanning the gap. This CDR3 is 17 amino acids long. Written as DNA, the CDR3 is TGTGCCAGCAGTTTCGCTTCGGGACAATACCTTAATCAGCCCCAGCATTTT. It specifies CASSFASGQYLNQPQHF.

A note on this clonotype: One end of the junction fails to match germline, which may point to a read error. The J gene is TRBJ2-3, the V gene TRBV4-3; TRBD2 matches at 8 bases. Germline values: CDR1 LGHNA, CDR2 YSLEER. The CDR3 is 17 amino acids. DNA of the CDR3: TGCGCCGGCAGCCAAGGCTCCGCGGGAGGTCGCACAGATACGCAGTATTTT. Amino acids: CAGSQGSAGGRTDTQYF.

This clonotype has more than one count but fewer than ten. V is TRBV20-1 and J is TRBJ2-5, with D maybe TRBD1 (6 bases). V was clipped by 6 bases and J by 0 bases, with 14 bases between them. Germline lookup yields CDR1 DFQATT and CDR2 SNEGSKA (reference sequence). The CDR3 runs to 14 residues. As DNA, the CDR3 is TGCAGTGCCCTCCAGGGGAGAGACCAAGAGACCCAGTACTTC. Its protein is CSALQGRDQETQYF.

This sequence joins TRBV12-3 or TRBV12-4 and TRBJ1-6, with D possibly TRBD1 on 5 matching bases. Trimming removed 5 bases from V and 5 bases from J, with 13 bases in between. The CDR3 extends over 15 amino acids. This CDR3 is CASSIRAGDNSPLHF. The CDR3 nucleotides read TGTGCCAGCAGTATTCGGGCGGGGGATAATTCACCCCTCCACTTT.

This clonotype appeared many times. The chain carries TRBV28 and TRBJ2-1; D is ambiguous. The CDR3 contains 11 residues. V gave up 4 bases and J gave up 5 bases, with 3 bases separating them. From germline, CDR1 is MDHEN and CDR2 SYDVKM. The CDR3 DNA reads TGTGCCAGCAGTTGGAACAATGAGCAGTTCTTC. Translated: CASSWNNEQFF.

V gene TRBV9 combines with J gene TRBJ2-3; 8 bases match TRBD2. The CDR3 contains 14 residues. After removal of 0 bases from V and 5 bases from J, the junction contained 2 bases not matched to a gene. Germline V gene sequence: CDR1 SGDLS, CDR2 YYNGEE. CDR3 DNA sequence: TGTGCCAGCAGCGTAGACGGGGGGGGAGATACGCAGTATTTT. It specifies CASSVDGGGDTQYF.